Following are 25 T cell receptor beta chains from one sample sequenced in a study of CD8 T cells in Susac syndrome. Random hexamers were used to reverse transcribe 0.5 to 1 ug of RNA. TCRdb fed the immunoSEQ multiplex PCR reads into MiXCR, producing one record per CDR3 protein. Here the sample spans roughly 150,000 distinct CDR3 sequences, 90% to 95% being singletons. Sequenced: CD4+ T cells from PBMCs. The receptors shown here come from a human donor with Susac syndrome.

Concerning this clonotype itself: At one end, the junction sequence differs from germline, possibly due to a read error. The CDR3 here is CASSQRVGARHF. The CDR3 region has the DNA TGTGCCAGCAGCCAAAGGGTCGGGGCGAGGCATTTT. The rearrangement links TRBV3-1 to TRBJ2-3; perhaps D is TRBD1 or TRBD2 (5 bases each). From germline, CDR1 is LGHDT and CDR2 YNNKEL (reference sequence). The CDR3 covers 12 residues.

This clonotype was detected only once. The chain employs TRBV12-3 or TRBV12-4 and TRBJ2-5; D unresolved. Trimming cost V 5 bases and J 1 base, with 14 bases left between them. The CDR3 extends over 15 amino acids. The CDR3 DNA sequence: TGTGCCAGCAGTCTTAGTCAAGACTCCCAAGAGACCCAGTACTTC. This translates into CASSLSQDSQETQYF.

This chain links TRBV29-1 with TRBJ1-1; a possible D gene is TRBD1 (5 bases). With 1 base removed from V and 5 bases from J, the gap between germline ends came to 20 bases. CDR3 size: 16 residues. CDR1 is SQVTM and CDR2 is ANQGSEA in the germline V gene. The CDR3 region is CSVEGGATLRTTEAFF. DNA of the CDR3: TGCAGCGTTGAAGGAGGCGCCACCCTTAGGACAACTGAAGCTTTCTTT.

The V call is TRBV20-1, the J call TRBJ2-5, with 8 nucleotides matching TRBD2. The V and J ends lost 0 bases and 5 bases, in that order; junction bases with no gene match: 8. The CDR3 totals 15 residues. CDR1 and CDR2 from the germline V gene are DFQATT and SNEGSKA (reference sequence). The CDR3: CSARDPDGGAETQYF. For the CDR3, the DNA is TGCAGTGCTAGAGATCCGGACGGGGGGGCCGAGACCCAGTACTTC.

Only one count was recorded for this clonotype. This chain uses TRBV20-1 with TRBJ2-5, with TRBD2 identical over 10 bases. The junction had 3 bases not matched to a gene; V was cut back by 0 bases and J by 5 bases. The CDR3 contains 14 residues. Germline lookup yields CDR1 DFQATT and CDR2 SNEGSKA (reference sequence). The CDR3 region has the DNA TGCAGTGCTAGAGATAGCGGGGGGCTCGAGACCCAGTACTTC. It translates to CSARDSGGLETQYF.

The chain links TRBV2 to TRBJ1-2, with TRBD1 matching 7 bases. J gave up 4 bases and V 7 bases, and 3 bases lay outside the gene matches. The CDR3 is made up of 12 amino acids. CDR1 SNHLY and CDR2 FYNNEI come from the germline V gene. In DNA, the CDR3 is TGTGCCAGCAAAAGGGACAGCTATGGCTACACCTTC. It yields the protein CASKRDSYGYTF. The whole variable domain, filled in from reference TRBV2 and TRBJ1-2, reads EPEVTQTPSHQVTQMGQEVILRCVPISNHLYFYWYRQILGQKVEFLVSFYNNEISEKSEIFDDQFSVERPDGSNFTLKIRSTKLEDSAMYFCASKRDSYGYTFGSGTRLTVV.

This chain uses TRBV5-1 with TRBJ1-1, with 7 bases matching TRBD1. Germline CDR1 SGHRS, CDR2 YFSETQ. This CDR3 comprises 15 residues. J gave up 3 bases and V 0 bases, and 5 bases lay outside the gene matches. This chain's CDR3 is CASSLAPTGDTEAFF. The CDR3 bases are TGCGCCAGCAGCTTGGCACCAACAGGGGACACTGAAGCTTTCTTT.

J is TRBJ2-5 and V is TRBV29-1; the D gene is possibly TRBD2 (6 bases). V was trimmed by 6 bases and J by 2 bases, leaving 16 bases between them. The CDR3 length is 14 residues. Germline V gene data show CDR1 as SQVTM and CDR2 as ANQGSEA. Here the CDR3 reads CSVNPGRGQETQYF. The CDR3 bases are TGCAGCGTCAACCCGGGACGGGGGCAAGAGACCCAGTACTTC.

The chain recombines TRBV9 with TRBJ2-3; 9 positions match TRBD2. Trimming cost V 4 bases and J 1 base; bases outside gene matches: 4. CDR3 length: 15 residues. CDR1 and CDR2 from the germline V gene are SGDLS and YYNGEE. This CDR3 reads CASSSSGGRTDTQYF. As DNA, the CDR3 is TGTGCCAGCAGCTCGAGCGGGGGGCGCACAGATACGCAGTATTTT.

J is TRBJ2-5 and V is TRBV13; D might be TRBD1 or TRBD2, each matching 5 bases. Between the trimmed V and J ends, which lost 1 base and 4 bases, there was a span of 22 bases. CDR3 length: 18 amino acids. Germline V gene data show CDR1 as PRHDT and CDR2 as FYEKMQ (reference sequence). CDR3 sequence reads: CASSLVPPGQHLGETQYF. The CDR3 DNA sequence: TGTGCCAGCAGCTTAGTCCCCCCGGGGCAACACCTCGGAGAGACCCAGTACTTC.

The V gene is TRBV6-5, the J gene TRBJ1-1; D not resolved. Between the trimmed V and J ends, which lost 8 bases and 1 base, there was a span of 8 bases. Looked up from germline, CDR1 is MNHEY and CDR2 is SVGAGI. The CDR3 totals 12 residues. Written as DNA, the CDR3 is TGTGCCAGCTCTAAGGGGAACACTGAAGCTTTCTTT. As protein: CASSKGNTEAFF.

The CDR3 here is CASSFLTSGEETQYF. CDR3 DNA sequence: TGCGCCAGCAGCTTTTTGACTAGCGGGGAAGAGACCCAGTACTTC. The rearrangement uses TRBV5-1 and TRBJ2-5; 11 bases are shared with TRBD2. The ends lost 2 bases at V and 3 bases at J; junction bases unmatched: 3. The CDR3 length is 15 residues. Germline V CDR1 and CDR2: SGHRS, YFSETQ.

V and J are TRBV29-1 and TRBJ1-5; 8 bases match TRBD1. This CDR3 comprises 13 residues. Germline V lookup: CDR1 SQVTM, CDR2 ANQGSEA. V was pared by 4 bases and J by 5 bases, with 4 bases of the junction left unmatched. CDR3 coding DNA: TGCAGCGTTGCGGGACAGGTAGATCAGCCCCAGCATTTT. This translates into CSVAGQVDQPQHF. The whole variable domain, remainder taken from reference TRBV29-1 and TRBJ1-5, is SAVISQKPSRDICQRGTSLTIQCQVDSQVTMMFWYRQQPGQSLTLIATANQGSEATYESGFVIDKFPISRPNLTFSTLTVSNMSPEDSSIYLCSVAGQVDQPQHFGDGTRLSIL.

The genes are TRBV20-1 and TRBJ1-3, with D maybe TRBD1 (5 bases). The CDR3 consists of 14 residues. Germline assignment: CDR1 DFQATT and CDR2 SNEGSKA (reference sequence). V shed 3 bases and J shed 0 bases, with 9 bases lying between them. CDR3 amino acids: CSARGRLSGNTIYF. Here the CDR3 DNA reads TGCAGTGCTAGGGGGCGGCTCTCTGGAAACACCATATATTTT.

The chain uses TRBV3-1 and TRBJ1-1; a possible D gene is TRBD1 (5 bases). The CDR3 contains 14 residues. The germline V and J ends were trimmed by 3 bases and 1 base, with 9 bases remaining between them. CDR1 and CDR2 (germline): LGHDT, YNNKEL (reference sequence). The CDR3 DNA reads as TGTGCCAGCAGCCAGGGGCGCTCGAACACTGAAGCTTTCTTT. It specifies CASSQGRSNTEAFF.

The V and J genes are TRBV2 and TRBJ1-2, with D perhaps TRBD1 (5 bases). V lost 1 base and J lost 7, with 19 bases in between. The CDR3 covers 16 residues. CDR1 SNHLY and CDR2 FYNNEI come from the germline V gene. The CDR3 region is CASSEGLSRESIGYTF. The CDR3 region has the DNA TGTGCCAGCAGTGAAGGCCTTTCCAGGGAGTCTATTGGCTACACCTTC.

The V and J genes are TRBV4-3 and TRBJ2-5; D is perhaps TRBD2 (6 bases). The CDR3 runs to 17 residues. Germline V gene data show CDR1 as LGHNA and CDR2 as YSLEER. Between the trimmed V and J ends, which lost 0 bases and 5 bases, there was a span of 19 bases. The CDR3 coding sequence is TGCGCCAGCAGCCAAGATACGAGCGGGCGGGCGGGGGAGACCCAGTACTTC. It encodes CASSQDTSGRAGETQYF.

V and J are TRBV29-1 and TRBJ2-1; 10 bases are shared with TRBD2. Germline V gene lookup returns CDR1 SQVTM and CDR2 ANQGSEA. Trimming removed 6 bases from V and 2 bases from J; junction bases left unmatched: 10. The CDR3 sequence is 16 residues long. The CDR3 region has the DNA TGCAGCGTGGGGGAGCGGGGGGGCCGGGCCTACAATGAGCAGTTCTTC. Protein: CSVGERGGRAYNEQFF.

This chain connects TRBV14 to TRBJ1-6; D is uncertain. Germline V gene lookup returns CDR1 SGHDN and CDR2 FVKESK. The V gene lost 4 bases and the J gene lost 6 bases, with 16 bases spanning the gap. The CDR3 runs 16 residues. The CDR3 DNA reads as TGTGCCAGCAGCCGATCGACGGTTAGCTTTAATTCACCCCTCCACTTT. This encodes CASSRSTVSFNSPLHF.

In this sample, this clonotype turned up once. J is TRBJ1-2 and V is TRBV6-2 or TRBV6-3, with unresolved D. Germline CDR1 is MNHEY and CDR2 is SVGEGT. This CDR3 is built from 15 residues. V was clipped by 0 bases and J by 5 bases, with 13 bases between them. This CDR3 reads CASSYSLRAEYGYTF. The CDR3 DNA is TGTGCCAGCAGTTACTCCTTAAGGGCCGAATATGGCTACACCTTC.

V and J are TRBV9 and TRBJ2-3; D gene uncertain. CDR3 length: 10 amino acids. Germline CDR1 is SGDLS and CDR2 is YYNGEE. Trimming removed 0 bases from V and 8 bases from J, with 1 base in between. DNA for the CDR3: TGTGCCAGCAGCGTAGGTACGCAGTATTTT. Its translation: CASSVGTQYF.

The gene calls are TRBV20-1 and TRBJ1-1, with 7 nucleotides matching TRBD1. The CDR3 consists of 13 residues. Germline CDR1 reads DFQATT; CDR2 reads SNEGSKA (reference sequence). The V and J ends lost 2 bases and 11 bases, in that order; junction bases with no gene match: 11. This CDR3 is CSARPTGAGDAFF. The CDR3 DNA is TGCAGTGCTAGACCCACAGGGGCCGGAGATGCTTTCTTT.

The CDR3 nucleotides are TGTGCCAGCAGCGACCCTAGCGGCTCCCTCTACGAGCAGTACTTC. Protein sequence: CASSDPSGSLYEQYF. The chain recombines TRBV5-4 with TRBJ2-7, with 7 bases identical to TRBD2. The V gene end was trimmed by 4 bases and the J gene end by 3 bases; junction bases not matched to a gene: 10. This CDR3 has 15 residues. From germline, CDR1 is SGHNT and CDR2 YYREEE (reference sequence).

The chain has TRBV6-1 and TRBJ2-6, with D tentatively TRBD2 (6 bases). Germline V gives CDR1 MNHNS, CDR2 SASEGT. Trimming removed 6 bases at V and 5 bases at J, with 17 bases between. The CDR3 contains 16 residues. DNA of the CDR3: TGTGCCAGCAGGAACCCCGCGGGGCGGAGGGCCAACGTCCTGACTTTC. This translates into CASRNPAGRRANVLTF.

The V gene is TRBV27, the J gene TRBJ1-2, with 7 bases matching TRBD1. The J segment lost 5 bases and the V segment lost 5 bases, leaving 8 bases of the junction unmatched. The CDR3 length is 14 residues. Per germline, CDR1 MNHEY and CDR2 SMNVEV (reference sequence). The CDR3 region is CASSIRQGRYGYTF. The CDR3 bases are TGTGCCAGCAGTATCCGACAGGGCCGGTATGGCTACACCTTC.